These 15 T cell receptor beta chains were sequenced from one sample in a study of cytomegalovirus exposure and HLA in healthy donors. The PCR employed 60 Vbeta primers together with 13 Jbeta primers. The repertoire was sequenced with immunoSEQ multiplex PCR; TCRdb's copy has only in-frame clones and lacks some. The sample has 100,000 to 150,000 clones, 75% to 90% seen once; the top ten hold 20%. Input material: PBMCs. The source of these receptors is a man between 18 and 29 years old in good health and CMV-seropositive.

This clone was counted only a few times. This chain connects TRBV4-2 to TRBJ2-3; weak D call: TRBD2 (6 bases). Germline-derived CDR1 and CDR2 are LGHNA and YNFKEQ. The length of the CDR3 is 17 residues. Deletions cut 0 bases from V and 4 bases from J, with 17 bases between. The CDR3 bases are TGTGCCAGCAGCCAAGAGCGGGGCGGGATGGCGGCAGATACGCAGTATTTT. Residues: CASSQERGGMAADTQYF.

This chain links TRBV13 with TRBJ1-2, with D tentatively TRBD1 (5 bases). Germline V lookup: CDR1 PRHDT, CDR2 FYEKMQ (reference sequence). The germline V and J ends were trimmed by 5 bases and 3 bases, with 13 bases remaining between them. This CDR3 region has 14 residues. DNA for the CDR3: TGTGCCAGCAGCCCCCTGGGAGGGGACTATGGCTACACCTTC. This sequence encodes CASSPLGGDYGYTF.

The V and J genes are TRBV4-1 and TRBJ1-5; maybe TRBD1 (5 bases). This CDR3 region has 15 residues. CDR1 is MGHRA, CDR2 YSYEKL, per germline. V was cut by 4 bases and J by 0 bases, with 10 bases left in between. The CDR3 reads CASSLIGVSNQPQHF. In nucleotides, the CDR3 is TGCGCCAGCAGCCTAATAGGGGTTAGCAATCAGCCCCAGCATTTT.

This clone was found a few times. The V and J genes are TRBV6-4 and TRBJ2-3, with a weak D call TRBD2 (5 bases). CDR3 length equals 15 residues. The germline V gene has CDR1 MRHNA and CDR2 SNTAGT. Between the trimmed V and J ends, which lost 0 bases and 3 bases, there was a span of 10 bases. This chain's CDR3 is CASSDSEGGTDTQYF. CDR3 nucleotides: TGTGCCAGCAGTGACTCTGAGGGCGGGACAGATACGCAGTATTTT.

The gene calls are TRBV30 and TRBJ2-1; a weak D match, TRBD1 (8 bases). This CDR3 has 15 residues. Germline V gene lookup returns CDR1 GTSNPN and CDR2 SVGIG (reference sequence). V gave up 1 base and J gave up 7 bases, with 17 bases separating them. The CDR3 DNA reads TGTGCCTGGAGTGCTACAGGGGGGGTTCTGAATGAGCAGTTCTTC. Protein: CAWSATGGVLNEQFF.

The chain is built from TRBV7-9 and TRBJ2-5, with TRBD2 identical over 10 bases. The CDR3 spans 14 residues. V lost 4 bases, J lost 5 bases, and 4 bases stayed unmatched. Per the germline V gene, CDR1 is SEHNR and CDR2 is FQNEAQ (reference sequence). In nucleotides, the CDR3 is TGTGCCAGCAGCTCGGGACTAGCGTTGGAGACCCAGTACTTC. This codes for CASSSGLALETQYF.

CDR3 region: CASSVDSGGINEQFF. CDR3 DNA sequence: TGTGCCAGCAGCGTAGATAGCGGGGGGATCAATGAGCAGTTCTTC. The chain joins TRBV9 to TRBJ2-1; TRBD2 matches at 10 bases. The germline V gene encodes CDR1 SGDLS and CDR2 YYNGEE. CDR3 length: 15 residues. Trimming removed 0 bases from V and 6 bases from J; junction bases left unmatched: 3. The variable domain in full, completed from reference TRBV9 and TRBJ2-1, reads DSGVTQTPKHLITATGQRVTLRCSPRSGDLSVYWYQQSLDQGLQFLIQYYNGEERAKGNILERFSAQQFPDLHSELNLSSLELGDSALYFCASSVDSGGINEQFFGPGTRLTVL.

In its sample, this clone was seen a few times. The CDR3 region is CASSEFSNTGELFF. In DNA form, the CDR3 reads TGTGCCAGCAGTGAATTCTCGAACACCGGGGAGCTGTTTTTT. V usage is TRBV25-1 and J usage is TRBJ2-2; D unresolved. Trimming left V 1 base short and J 0 bases short, with 3 bases between. The CDR3 is 14 residues long. CDR1 is MGHDK, CDR2 SYGVNS, per germline.

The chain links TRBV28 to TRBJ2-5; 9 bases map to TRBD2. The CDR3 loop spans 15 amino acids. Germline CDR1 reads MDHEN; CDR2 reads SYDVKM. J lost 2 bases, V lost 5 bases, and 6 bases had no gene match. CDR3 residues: CASSPSGGQQETQYF. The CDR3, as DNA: TGTGCCAGCAGTCCCAGCGGGGGGCAACAAGAGACCCAGTACTTC. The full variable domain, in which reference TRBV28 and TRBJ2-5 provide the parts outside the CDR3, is DVKVTQSSRYLVKRTGEKVFLECVQDMDHENMFWYRQDPGLGLRLIYFSYDVKMKEKGDIPEGYSVSREKKERFSLILESASTNQTSMYLCASSPSGGQQETQYFGPGTRLLVL.

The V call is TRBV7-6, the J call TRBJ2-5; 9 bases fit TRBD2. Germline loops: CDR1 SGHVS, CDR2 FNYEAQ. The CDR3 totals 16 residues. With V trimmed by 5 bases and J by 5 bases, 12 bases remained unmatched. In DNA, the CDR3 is TGTGCCAGCAGCCTCCCCCCGGGACTAGCTGCCGAGACCCAGTACTTC. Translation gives CASSLPPGLAAETQYF.

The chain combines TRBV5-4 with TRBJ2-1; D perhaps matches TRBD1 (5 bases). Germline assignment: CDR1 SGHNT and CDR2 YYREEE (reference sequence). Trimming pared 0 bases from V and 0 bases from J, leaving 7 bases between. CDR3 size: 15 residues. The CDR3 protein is CASSLVGVSYNEQFF. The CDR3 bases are TGTGCCAGCAGCTTGGTAGGGGTCTCCTACAATGAGCAGTTCTTC.

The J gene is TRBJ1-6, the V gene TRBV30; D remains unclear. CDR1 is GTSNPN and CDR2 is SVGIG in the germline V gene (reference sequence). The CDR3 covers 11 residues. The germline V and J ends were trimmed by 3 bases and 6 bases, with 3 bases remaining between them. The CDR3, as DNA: TGTGCCTGGAGCGGTAATTCACCCCTCCACTTT. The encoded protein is CAWSGNSPLHF.

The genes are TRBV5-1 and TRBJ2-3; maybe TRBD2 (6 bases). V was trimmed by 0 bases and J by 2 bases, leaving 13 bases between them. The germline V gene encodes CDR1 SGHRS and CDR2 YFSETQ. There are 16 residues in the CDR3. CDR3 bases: TGCGCCAGCAGCTTGGATGGTGGCGGGGACACAGATACGCAGTATTTT. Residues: CASSLDGGGDTDTQYF.

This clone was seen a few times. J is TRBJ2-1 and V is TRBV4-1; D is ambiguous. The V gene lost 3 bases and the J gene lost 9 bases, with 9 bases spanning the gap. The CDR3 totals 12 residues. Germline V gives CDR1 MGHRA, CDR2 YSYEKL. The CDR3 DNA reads TGCGCCAGCAGCCATAGTGCCTCTGAGCAGTTCTTC. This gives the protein CASSHSASEQFF.

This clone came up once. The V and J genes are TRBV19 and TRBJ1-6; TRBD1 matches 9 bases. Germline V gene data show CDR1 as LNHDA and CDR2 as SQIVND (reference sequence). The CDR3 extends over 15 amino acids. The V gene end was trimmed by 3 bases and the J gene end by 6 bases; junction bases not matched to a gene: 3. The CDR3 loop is CASSITGGGNSPLHF. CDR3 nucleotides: TGTGCCAGTAGTATCACAGGGGGCGGTAATTCACCCCTCCACTTT.